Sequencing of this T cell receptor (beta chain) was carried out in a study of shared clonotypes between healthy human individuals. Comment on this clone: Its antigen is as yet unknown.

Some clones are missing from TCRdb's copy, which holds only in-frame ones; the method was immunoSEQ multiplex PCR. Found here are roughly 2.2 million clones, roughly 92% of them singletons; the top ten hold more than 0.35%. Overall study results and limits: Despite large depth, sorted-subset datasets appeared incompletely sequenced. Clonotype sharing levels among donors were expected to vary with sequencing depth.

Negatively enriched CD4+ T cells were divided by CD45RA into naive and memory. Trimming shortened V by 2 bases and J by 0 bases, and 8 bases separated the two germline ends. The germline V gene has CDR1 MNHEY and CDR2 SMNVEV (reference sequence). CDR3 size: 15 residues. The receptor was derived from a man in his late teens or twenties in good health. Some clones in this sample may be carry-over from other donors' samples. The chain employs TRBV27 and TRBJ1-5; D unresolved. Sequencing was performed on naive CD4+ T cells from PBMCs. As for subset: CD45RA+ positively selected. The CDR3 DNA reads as TGTGCCAGCAGTTTAGGTGGCAGTAGCAATCAGCCCCAGCATTTT. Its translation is CASSLGGSSNQPQHF.